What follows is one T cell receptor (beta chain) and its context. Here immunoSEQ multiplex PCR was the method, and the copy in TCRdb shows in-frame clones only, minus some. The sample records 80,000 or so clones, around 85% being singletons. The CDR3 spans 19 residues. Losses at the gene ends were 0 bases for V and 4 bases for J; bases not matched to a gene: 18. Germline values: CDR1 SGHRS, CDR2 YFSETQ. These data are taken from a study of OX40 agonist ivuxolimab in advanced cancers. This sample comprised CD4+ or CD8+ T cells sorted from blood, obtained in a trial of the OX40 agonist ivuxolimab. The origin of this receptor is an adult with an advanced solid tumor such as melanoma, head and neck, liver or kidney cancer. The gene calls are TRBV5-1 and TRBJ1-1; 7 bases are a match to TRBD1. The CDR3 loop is CASSLAYRGGSGAGTEAFF. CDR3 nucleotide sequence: TGCGCCAGCAGCTTGGCCTACAGGGGCGGCTCGGGAGCAGGCACTGAAGCTTTCTTT.